These T cell receptor beta chains were read from a single sample in a study of shared clonotypes between healthy human individuals. TCRdb's copy holds only in-frame clones and misses some; the assay was immunoSEQ multiplex PCR. The sample lists about 700,000 clones; 74% were seen once. Specimen: memory CD4+ T cells sorted from blood. These receptors all stem from a woman aged 25-40 years in good health. Each CDR3 is given with its conserved first and last residue. Fields, in order: clone size, V gene, J gene, D gene, CDR3 length, CDR3 protein, CDR3 DNA. A D gene is named only where the DNA matches it firmly. Expanded clones are given a class, and other clones once, few, many or no size at all.

few,TRBV2,TRBJ2-5,TRBD2,16,CASSEGSGGGQETQYF,TGTGCCAGCAGTGAAGGGTCGGGAGGAGGGCAAGAGACCCAGTACTTC
-,TRBV5-1,TRBJ2-3,TRBD2,19,CASSLSSTSRARSTDTQYF,TGCGCCAGCAGCTTATCTTCGACTAGCAGGGCCCGAAGCACAGATACGCAGTATTTT
once,TRBV27,TRBJ2-5,-,13,CASSYPGEETQYF,TGTGCCAGCAGTTACCCAGGCGAGGAGACCCAGTACTTC
-,TRBV15,TRBJ1-1,TRBD1,15,CATSRESQGATEAFF,TGTGCCACCAGCAGAGAGTCACAGGGGGCTACTGAAGCTTTCTTT
-,TRBV7-3,TRBJ1-5,-,17,CATQARDQPHGYRPQHF,TGTGCCACCCAAGCCCGGGATCAGCCCCATGGGTATCGGCCCCAGCATTTT
-,TRBV27,TRBJ1-1,-,15,CASSLEGQFYTEAFF,TGTGCCAGCAGTTTAGAGGGCCAGTTTTACACTGAAGCTTTCTTT
-,TRBV27,TRBJ2-2,TRBD2,16,CASSILAGEPAGELFF,TGTGCCAGCAGTATCCTAGCGGGCGAGCCTGCGGGGGAGCTGTTTTTT
many,TRBV2,TRBJ2-7,TRBD1,14,CASSEQGARAVLSF,TGTGCCAGCAGTGAGCAGGGGGCGCGTGCGGTTCTGTCCTTC
-,TRBV7-2,TRBJ2-3,-,16,CASRRNAVVVGDTQYF,TGTGCCAGCAGACGGAACGCGGTGGTGGTAGGAGATACGCAGTATTTT
once,TRBV6-5,TRBJ1-4,-,14,CASSRQGFNEKLFF,TGTGCCAGCAGTCGTCAGGGGTTCAATGAAAAACTGTTTTTT
-,TRBV14,TRBJ2-5,TRBD1,15,CASRARDRRQETQYF,TGTGCCAGCAGGGCAAGGGACAGGCGACAAGAGACCCAGTACTTC
-,TRBV10-3,TRBJ2-7,-,14,CAISGRADSYEQYF,TGTGCCATCAGTGGCCGGGCGGACTCCTACGAGCAGTACTTC
-,TRBV5-1,TRBJ1-2,-,13,CASSLSSDAGYTF,TGCGCCAGCAGCTTGTCTTCTGACGCGGGCTACACCTTC
-,TRBV5-1,TRBJ2-3,-,12,CASSSNGDTQYF,TGCGCCAGCAGCTCGAATGGGGATACGCAGTATTTT
-,TRBV25-1,TRBJ2-1,-,18,CASSDPRQVPLSYNEQFF,TGTGCCAGCAGTGACCCCCGACAGGTGCCACTCTCCTACAATGAGCAGTTCTTC
-,TRBV7-2,TRBJ2-7,-,13,CASSSHQAYEQYF,TGTGCCAGCAGCTCCCACCAGGCCTACGAGCAGTACTTC
-,TRBV7-9,TRBJ1-3,-,16,CASSLGAAVSGNTIYF,TGTGCCAGCAGCTTAGGGGCGGCCGTCTCTGGAAACACCATATATTTT
-,TRBV5-1,TRBJ2-7,-,14,CASSLSGLGHEQYF,TGCGCCAGCAGCTTGAGCGGGCTTGGTCACGAGCAGTACTTC
-,TRBV28,TRBJ2-7,-,15,CASSLGDASSYEQYF,TGTGCCAGCAGTCTCGGGGACGCGAGCTCCTACGAGCAGTACTTC
-,TRBV30,TRBJ2-7,TRBD2,14,CAWTGTSGGLEQYF,TGTGCCTGGACCGGGACTAGCGGAGGTCTGGAGCAGTACTTC
-,TRBV5-1,TRBJ2-7,-,15,CASSLEPGEAYEQYF,TGCGCCAGCAGCTTGGAGCCGGGGGAGGCATACGAGCAGTACTTC
-,TRBV6-1,TRBJ2-7,TRBD1,14,CASSPQGGPYEQYF,TGTGCCAGCAGTCCACAGGGGGGCCCCTACGAGCAGTACTTC
-,TRBV19,TRBJ2-1,-,19,CASSRIGGGRLGGGNEQFF,TGTGCCAGTAGTAGAATAGGTGGGGGCCGACTAGGCGGGGGCAATGAGCAGTTCTTC
-,TRBV5-6,TRBJ2-7,-,15,CASSLGRNSEYEQYF,TGTGCCAGCAGCTTGGGTCGAAATTCCGAATACGAGCAGTACTTC
few,TRBV28,TRBJ2-7,-,14,CASTPRDAGSEQYF,TGTGCCAGCACCCCGAGGGACGCCGGGTCCGAGCAGTACTTC
-,TRBV6-5,TRBJ2-3,TRBD1,15,CASSYRGRGEDTQYF,TGTGCCAGCAGCTACAGGGGACGTGGTGAAGATACGCAGTATTTT
-,TRBV30,TRBJ2-7,TRBD2,12,CAWTLGGYEQYF,TGTGCCTGGACCCTCGGGGGGTACGAGCAGTACTTC
-,TRBV19,TRBJ1-5,-,15,CASSIGQVSNQPQHF,TGTGCCAGTAGTATTGGTCAGGTTAGCAATCAGCCCCAGCATTTT
-,TRBV5-1,TRBJ1-2,-,14,CASSLEATDVGYTF,TGCGCCAGCAGCTTGGAGGCCACGGACGTGGGCTACACCTTC
-,TRBV5-1,TRBJ2-6,-,19,CASSPTASRASSGANVLTF,TGCGCCAGCAGCCCAACTGCCTCCCGGGCGTCCTCTGGGGCCAACGTCCTGACTTTC
few,TRBV9,TRBJ2-5,-,14,CASSADREGETQYF,TGTGCCAGCAGCGCGGACAGGGAGGGGGAGACCCAGTACTTC
-,TRBV5-6,TRBJ1-3,TRBD1,16,CASSPRDRGLRNTIYF,TGTGCCAGCAGCCCCCGAGACAGGGGGCTTAGAAACACCATATATTTT
-,TRBV7-9,TRBJ1-2,-,11,CASSFGYGYTF,TGTGCCAGCAGCTTTGGCTATGGCTACACCTTC
-,TRBV19,TRBJ1-1,-,14,CASSIAGWGTEAFF,TGTGCCAGTAGTATAGCCGGGTGGGGGACTGAAGCTTTCTTT
-,TRBV11-2,TRBJ2-6,-,16,CASSLEGSSGANVLTF,TGTGCCAGCAGCTTAGAGGGCAGCTCTGGGGCCAACGTCCTGACTTTC
-,TRBV11-1,TRBJ2-1,-,15,CASSLMEASYNEQFF,TGTGCCAGCAGCTTAATGGAGGCCTCCTACAATGAGCAGTTCTTC
-,TRBV9,TRBJ2-5,TRBD2,16,CASSVRGRAGGETQYF,TGTGCCAGCAGCGTACGCGGGAGGGCCGGTGGGGAGACCCAGTACTTC
many,TRBV5-1,TRBJ1-5,-,13,CASSLEGIGAQHF,TGCGCCAGCAGCTTGGAAGGGATTGGGGCCCAGCATTTT
-,TRBV18,TRBJ2-2,TRBD1,18,CASSPGQGTAANTGELFF,TGTGCCAGCTCACCGGGACAGGGGACCGCCGCGAACACCGGGGAGCTGTTTTTT
-,TRBV2,TRBJ1-4,TRBD1,14,CASSVDRGGEKLFF,TGTGCCAGCAGTGTGGACAGGGGGGGAGAAAAACTGTTTTTT
few,TRBV6-1,TRBJ1-5,-,13,CASRFYSNQPQHF,TGTGCCAGCAGGTTCTATAGCAATCAGCCCCAGCATTTT
-,TRBV6-1,TRBJ1-2,-,13,CASSGAGTYGYTF,TGTGCCAGCAGTGGGGCAGGGACTTATGGCTACACCTTC
-,TRBV6-6,TRBJ1-1,TRBD1,13,CASSGQGRTEAFF,TGTGCCAGCAGTGGACAGGGGAGGACTGAAGCTTTCTTT
-,TRBV25-1,TRBJ2-7,TRBD1,13,CASMGQGAYEQYF,TGTGCCAGCATGGGACAGGGCGCCTACGAGCAGTACTTC
-,TRBV7-7,TRBJ2-3,TRBD2,15,CASSFPSGPTDTQYF,TGTGCCAGCAGCTTTCCTAGCGGCCCCACAGATACGCAGTATTTT
-,TRBV7-6,TRBJ2-7,-,16,CASSLGTAGSSYEQYF,TGTGCCAGCAGCTTAGGAACAGCGGGTAGCTCCTACGAGCAGTACTTC
-,TRBV19,TRBJ2-3,TRBD2,16,CASRSGLAALTDTQYF,TGTGCCAGTAGGTCAGGACTAGCGGCACTCACAGATACGCAGTATTTT
-,TRBV28,TRBJ1-5,-,16,CASSSRGRPADQPQHF,TGTGCCAGCAGTTCTCGGGGCAGGCCTGCGGATCAGCCCCAGCATTTT
-,TRBV9,TRBJ1-1,-,17,CASSVAHMGSMNTEAFF,TGTGCCAGCAGCGTAGCCCATATGGGTAGCATGAACACTGAAGCTTTCTTT
-,TRBV5-1,TRBJ2-5,TRBD1,14,CASSFGQGEETQYF,TGCGCCAGCAGCTTTGGACAGGGCGAAGAGACCCAGTACTTC
once,TRBV6-1,TRBJ2-1,TRBD2,18,CASSGGLAGGSSYNEQFF,TGTGCCAGCAGTGGAGGACTAGCGGGAGGGAGCTCCTACAATGAGCAGTTCTTC
-,TRBV11-2,TRBJ1-5,TRBD1,15,CASSSGTGKGQPQHF,TGTGCCAGCAGCTCAGGGACAGGGAAGGGTCAGCCCCAGCATTTT
-,TRBV5-1,TRBJ1-5,TRBD1,14,CASSPTGEDQPQHF,TGCGCCAGCAGCCCTACAGGGGAGGATCAGCCCCAGCATTTT